This T cell receptor beta chain was retrieved from a study of cytomegalovirus exposure and HLA in healthy donors. This PCR relied on a set of 60 Vbeta primers and 13 Jbeta primers. The table came from immunoSEQ multiplex PCR; TCRdb's copy has only in-frame clones and leaves some out. The profile shows some 100,000 clones, more than 65% of them singletons. Trimming cost V 7 bases and J 0 bases; bases outside gene matches: 18. The CDR3 is made up of 18 amino acids. CDR1 GTSNPN and CDR2 SVGIG come from the germline V gene (reference sequence). The receptor comes from a woman aged 45 to 65 in good health and CMV-seropositive. Sequenced material: PBMCs. The chain employs TRBV30 and TRBJ2-7; 10 nucleotides agree with TRBD2. The CDR3 region has the DNA TGTGCCTCGCCGCTACCGGGACTAGCGCTACCGAGCTCCTACGAGCAGTACTTC. Amino acids: CASPLPGLALPSSYEQYF.